Following are 27 T cell receptor beta chains from one sample sequenced in a study of blood T cell repertoires in COVID-19. Sequencing was performed with immunoSEQ multiplex PCR; in TCRdb, only in-frame clones are kept and a portion is missing. The sample lists 60,000 to 85,000 clones, around 67% seen once, with 2.5% to 3% in the top ten. The sample was peripheral blood. These receptors were taken from a human donor with acute or convalescent COVID-19. The donor label of this sample is uncertain.

Only a few counts were recorded for this clone. The chain has TRBV5-1 and TRBJ1-1; TRBD1 aligns across 7 bases. The junction had 2 bases not matched to a gene; V was cut back by 2 bases and J by 1 base. This CDR3 contains 14 residues. The germline V gene has CDR1 SGHRS and CDR2 YFSETQ. In DNA, the CDR3 is TGCGCCAGCAGCTTACAGGGGAAGAACACTGAAGCTTTCTTT. It yields the protein CASSLQGKNTEAFF.

J is TRBJ2-1 and V is TRBV28; 8 bases line up with TRBD2. Germline CDR1 and CDR2: MDHEN and SYDVKM. This CDR3 is built from 16 residues. V lost 6 bases, J lost 0 bases, and 7 bases stayed unmatched. This chain's CDR3 is CASRPPGGSSYNEQFF. The CDR3 bases are TGTGCCAGCAGGCCCCCGGGGGGGAGCTCCTACAATGAGCAGTTCTTC.

The chain joins TRBV5-5 to TRBJ2-7; D unclear. The CDR3 extends over 9 amino acids. Germline lookup yields CDR1 SGHKS and CDR2 YYEKEE (reference sequence). V was shortened by 7 bases and J by 4 bases, with 3 bases between the two germline ends. The DNA for the CDR3 is TGTGCCAGCCCGTACGAGCAGTACGTC. It codes for CASPYEQYV.

The J gene is TRBJ2-5, the V gene TRBV2; maybe TRBD2 (5 bases). Trimming took off 6 bases at V and 4 bases at J, with 9 bases between the two ends. Germline loops: CDR1 SNHLY, CDR2 FYNNEI. The length of the CDR3 is 12 residues. The CDR3 coding sequence is TGTGCCAGCAGGGAGGCGGGAGAGACCCAGTACTTC. This gives the protein CASREAGETQYF.

For this clone: This sample includes further DNA sequences coding for the same CDR3. The V call is TRBV12-3 or TRBV12-4, the J call TRBJ1-2, with D perhaps matching TRBD1 (6 bases). The CDR3 sequence is 13 residues long. V was trimmed by 6 bases and J by 4 bases, leaving 12 bases between them. CDR3 loop: CASSPDRTYGYTF. In DNA, the CDR3 is TGTGCCAGCAGCCCCGACAGGACCTATGGCTACACCTTC.

CDR3 sequence reads: CASSGSRDYDYGYTF. The CDR3 DNA is TGTGCCAGCAGCGGATCCCGGGACTACGACTATGGCTACACCTTC. The chain uses TRBV9 and TRBJ1-2; D perhaps matches TRBD1 (5 bases). The V end lost 3 bases, the J end lost 3 bases, and 15 bases lay between the germline ends. This CDR3 spans 15 amino acids. In germline, CDR1 is SGDLS, CDR2 YYNGEE.

This chain uses TRBV2 with TRBJ1-5; perhaps TRBD1 as D (6 bases). Germline-derived CDR1 and CDR2 are SNHLY and FYNNEI. Trimming cost V 4 bases and J 3 bases, with 10 bases left between them. This CDR3 region has 14 residues. CDR3 loop: CASSVGQNNQPQHF. The CDR3 DNA follows: TGTGCCAGCAGTGTCGGACAGAACAATCAGCCCCAGCATTTT.

The chain carries TRBV29-1 and TRBJ2-5; weak D call: TRBD2 (7 bases). The CDR3 covers 13 residues. Germline loops: CDR1 SQVTM, CDR2 ANQGSEA. V lost 4 bases to trimming and J lost 4 bases, with 13 bases between them. Here the CDR3 reads CSVVGGRLETQYF. The CDR3 DNA reads as TGCAGCGTTGTGGGGGGGCGGTTAGAGACCCAGTACTTC.

This chain connects TRBV6-6 to TRBJ1-1; D is possibly TRBD1 (6 bases). The CDR3 length is 13 residues. V was shortened by 5 bases and J by 6 bases, with 13 bases between the two germline ends. CDR1 is MNHNY and CDR2 is SVGAGI in the germline V gene (reference sequence). The CDR3 region is CASSPQGRAEAFF. CDR3 nucleotides: TGTGCCAGCAGTCCCCAGGGGAGAGCTGAAGCTTTCTTT.

V and J are TRBV5-4 and TRBJ1-2, with 8 bases matching TRBD1. From germline, CDR1 is SGHNT and CDR2 YYREEE (reference sequence). Germline trimming cut 1 base from V and 4 bases from J; bases unmatched to any gene: 9. This CDR3 comprises 16 residues. The CDR3 sequence is CASSLYSGGEGYGYTF. The CDR3 DNA is TGTGCCAGCAGCTTGTATTCAGGGGGCGAAGGCTATGGCTACACCTTC.

The gene calls are TRBV5-3 and TRBJ2-7, with D possibly being TRBD2 (6 bases). TRBV5-3 is an ORF, with its function uncertain. The CDR3 has 15 amino acids. V shed 10 bases and J shed 4 bases, with 24 bases lying between them. The CDR3 bases are TGTGCCGACGCGGTGGAGGGGAGTGTTGGTTACGAGCAGTACTTC. Protein sequence: CADAVEGSVGYEQYF.

This clone appeared a single time. Written as DNA, the CDR3 is TGTGCCAGCAGTGATTGGACACCACCTGGCGAGCAGTACTTC. Translating gives CASSDWTPPGEQYF. This chain connects TRBV2 to TRBJ2-7; perhaps TRBD1 as D (5 bases). The germline gives CDR1 SNHLY, CDR2 FYNNEI. The CDR3 totals 14 residues. Deletions cut 3 bases from V and 6 bases from J, with 15 bases between. Combining the CDR3 with reference TRBV2 and TRBJ2-7 gives the whole variable domain EPEVTQTPSHQVTQMGQEVILRCVPISNHLYFYWYRQILGQKVEFLVSFYNNEISEKSEIFDDQFSVERPDGSNFTLKIRSTKLEDSAMYFCASSDWTPPGEQYFGPGTRLTVT.

J is TRBJ1-3 and V is TRBV28; D uncertain. The CDR3 runs 11 residues. V gave up 5 bases and J gave up 4 bases, with 3 bases separating them. Germline-derived CDR1 and CDR2 are MDHEN and SYDVKM. CDR3 sequence reads: CASSQGNTIYF. CDR3 DNA: TGTGCCAGCAGTCAGGGAAACACCATATATTTT.

The chain couples TRBV10-1 to TRBJ1-2, with 9 bases fitting TRBD1. V shed 11 bases and J 8 bases; nucleotides not matched to a gene: 12. The CDR3 runs to 13 residues. Germline V gene lookup returns CDR1 WNHNN and CDR2 SYGVQD (reference sequence). The CDR3 nucleotides read TGCGCCTGCTCCCGGGACAGGGTAGGAGGCTACACCTTC. Its protein product is CACSRDRVGGYTF.

The V and J genes are TRBV3-1 (or the pseudogene TRBV3-2) and TRBJ1-4; D is unresolved. CDR3 length equals 15 residues. V dropped 5 bases and J dropped 0 bases, with 10 bases sitting between them. Germline V CDR1 and CDR2: LGHDT, YNNKEL (reference sequence). The CDR3 bases are TGTGCCAGCAGCGATTCCGGGACAACTAATGAAAAACTGTTTTTT. This codes for CASSDSGTTNEKLFF.

In this sample, this clone turned up a few times. V usage is TRBV18 and J usage is TRBJ2-3; no clear D. Germline-derived CDR1 and CDR2 are KGHSH and LQKENI. Deletions cut 2 bases from V and 4 bases from J, with 13 bases between. CDR3 size: 15 residues. CDR3 DNA: TGTGCCAGCTCACCATCGGCTAGTTACCCAGATACGCAGTATTTT. Protein: CASSPSASYPDTQYF.

In this sample, this clone turned up a few times. V gene TRBV5-1 combines with J gene TRBJ1-1, with D possibly matching TRBD1 (5 bases). Germline V gives CDR1 SGHRS, CDR2 YFSETQ. The V and J ends lost 2 bases and 3 bases respectively, with 17 bases between them. This CDR3 contains 16 residues. Written as DNA, the CDR3 is TGCGCCAGCAGCTTTAAAACGGGGGTTGGAGACACTGAAGCTTTCTTT. It specifies CASSFKTGVGDTEAFF.

This chain links TRBV6-5 with TRBJ2-3; TRBD1 matches at 8 bases. CDR1 is MNHEY and CDR2 is SVGAGI in the germline V gene. CDR3 size: 14 residues. Trimming at V came to 6 bases and at J to 8 bases, leaving 10 bases not matched to a gene. DNA for the CDR3: TGTGCCAGCAGAGGACTACAGGGGGTCGGTACGCAGTATTTT. Amino acid sequence: CASRGLQGVGTQYF.

The rearrangement links TRBV6-2 or TRBV6-3 to TRBJ2-7, with D unclear. The CDR3 totals 12 residues. Germline CDR1 is MNHEY and CDR2 is SVGEGT. With 4 bases removed from V and 7 bases from J, the gap between germline ends came to 11 bases. CDR3 residues: CASSFLSREQYF. In nucleotides, the CDR3 is TGTGCCAGCAGTTTCCTGAGCCGGGAGCAGTACTTC.

The chain employs TRBV19 and TRBJ1-6; D unresolved. V was trimmed by 1 base and J by 8 bases, leaving 12 bases between them. Germline V gene data show CDR1 as LNHDA and CDR2 as SQIVND (reference sequence). The length of the CDR3 is 15 residues. CDR3 protein: CASSIGAGVDSPLHF. The DNA for the CDR3 is TGTGCCAGTAGTATAGGAGCGGGAGTGGATTCACCCCTCCACTTT.

This clone showed up just once. The rearrangement uses TRBV4-3 and TRBJ1-1; a weak D match, TRBD1 (6 bases). This CDR3 region has 14 residues. V lost 3 bases, J lost 5 bases, and 13 bases lay in between. Germline-derived CDR1 and CDR2 are LGHNA and YSLEER. For the CDR3, the DNA is TGCGCCAGCAGCCAGACAGGCCGTGGGACTGAAGCTTTCTTT. Its translation is CASSQTGRGTEAFF.

The gene calls are TRBV23-1 and TRBJ2-3, with 7 bases matching TRBD1. TRBV23-1 is reported as an ORF; its role is uncertain. The ends lost 9 bases at V and 1 base at J; junction bases unmatched: 10. CDR3 size: 15 residues. CDR3 nucleotide sequence: TGCGCCAGTTTGTGGACAGGTTGGGGCACAGATACGCAGTATTTT. Its translation: CASLWTGWGTDTQYF.

V usage is TRBV2 and J usage is TRBJ2-5; tentatively, D is TRBD2 (6 bases). This CDR3 has 14 residues. Between the trimmed V and J ends, which lost 8 bases and 0 bases, there was a span of 13 bases. In germline, CDR1 is SNHLY, CDR2 FYNNEI. The CDR3 sequence is CASAASANQETQYF. In DNA, the CDR3 is TGTGCCAGCGCGGCTAGCGCGAACCAAGAGACCCAGTACTTC.

The chain joins TRBV4-1 to TRBJ2-7, with 7 bases lining up with TRBD2. The germline gives CDR1 MGHRA, CDR2 YSYEKL. The CDR3 has 19 amino acids. V trimming: 0 bases; J trimming: 0 bases; junction bases outside the gene matches: 14. The CDR3 loop is CASSQDRRSGADSSYEQYV. For the CDR3, the DNA is TGCGCCAGCAGCCAAGATAGGAGGAGCGGGGCTGATAGCTCCTACGAGCAGTACGTC.

This clone was seen a handful of times. The chain has TRBV2 and TRBJ2-7, with a weak D call TRBD2 (5 bases). CDR3 length equals 12 residues. Germline V gene lookup returns CDR1 SNHLY and CDR2 FYNNEI. Trimming pared 2 bases from V and 4 bases from J, leaving 6 bases between. In DNA, the CDR3 is TGTGCCAGCAGTGAATCGGGGTACGAGCAGTACGTC. Protein sequence: CASSESGYEQYV.

This chain connects TRBV6-6 to TRBJ1-1; D is ambiguous. The germline V gene has CDR1 MNHNY and CDR2 SVGAGI (reference sequence). The CDR3 is 13 residues long. V was pared by 0 bases and J by 4 bases, with 6 bases between. The CDR3 region is CASSYSAGTEAFF. In nucleotides, the CDR3 is TGTGCCAGCAGTTACTCCGCGGGCACTGAAGCTTTCTTT.

This clone appeared a few times. This sequence joins TRBV30 and TRBJ1-4, with D hard to call. This CDR3 has 16 residues. Trimming pared 3 bases from V and 10 bases from J, leaving 24 bases between. Germline V gene data show CDR1 as GTSNPN and CDR2 as SVGIG (reference sequence). In DNA, the CDR3 is TGTGCCTGGAGACCCCTCACGATGGCAGTTATTGGAAAACTGTTTTTT. This sequence encodes CAWRPLTMAVIGKLFF.